These T cell receptor beta chains were read from a single sample in a study of cytomegalovirus exposure and HLA in healthy donors. The protocol was immunoSEQ multiplex PCR, while the TCRdb copy is restricted to in-frame clones and leaves out a portion. The sample has 150,000 or so clones, roughly four fifths seen once; the top ten hold 1.4%. Sequencing was carried out using PBMCs. Source of these receptors: a man aged 25-45 years in good health and CMV-seropositive. CDR3s include the opening cysteine and the closing phenylalanine or tryptophan. Some rows mark clone size as missing; the rest say once, few, many or name a class of expanded clone.

CDR3 protein,clone size,J gene,V gene
CASTTPVSLLSYEQYF,-,TRBJ2-7,TRBV6-9
CASSLQTGANQPQHF,-,TRBJ1-5,TRBV7-2
CASKAGEMETQYF,-,TRBJ2-5,TRBV28
CASRPHSGTATKNEQFF,-,TRBJ2-1,TRBV2
CASSSRTDRVGEKLFF,-,TRBJ1-4,TRBV28
CASRDGQGGIDEKLFF,-,TRBJ1-4,TRBV5-4
CASSQQRDPNFYEQYF,-,TRBJ2-7,TRBV28
CASSYREGHSEQYF,-,TRBJ2-7,TRBV6-5
CASTSAYGADTQYF,once,TRBJ2-3,TRBV27
CATSRDRGISAEQFF,once,TRBJ2-1,TRBV15
CASSDPAGTGGIEQYF,-,TRBJ2-7,TRBV2
CASSAPRGLETQYF,-,TRBJ2-5,TRBV7-9
CASSTGQSSGNTIYF,-,TRBJ1-3,TRBV5-1
CASRAGAVAEQYF,-,TRBJ2-7,TRBV6-6
CASGRVGNTIYF,-,TRBJ1-3,TRBV7-9
CASTLGQTSYEQYF,once,TRBJ2-7,TRBV28
CASSSLAGIGGEQFF,-,TRBJ2-1,TRBV11-2
CASSLGGVEQYF,few,TRBJ2-7,TRBV28
CASSLGRALNTEAFF,-,TRBJ1-1,TRBV27
CATSKRGGDSPLHF,once,TRBJ1-6,TRBV15
CASSSRGNSYNEQFF,-,TRBJ2-1,TRBV11-2
CASSTPTGTEQFF,-,TRBJ2-1,TRBV7-9
CASSVRGNQPQHF,-,TRBJ1-5,TRBV6-1
CASSSVRQSGANVLTF,-,TRBJ2-6,TRBV28
CASSIDAGGSYEQYF,-,TRBJ2-7,TRBV19
CASSYSQGNNQPQHF,-,TRBJ1-5,TRBV6-5
CASSPPFGDSDSYEQYF,-,TRBJ2-7,TRBV7-9
CASSLNGTPEQYF,-,TRBJ2-7,TRBV28
CASSLEGQGSSEQYF,-,TRBJ2-7,TRBV7-2
CASSLWEGNTEAFF,-,TRBJ1-1,TRBV6-5
CASSLWRGEKLFF,-,TRBJ1-4,TRBV11-1
CASSVDARVTYNEQFF,-,TRBJ2-1,TRBV9
CASSQGQVFWEQYF,-,TRBJ2-7,TRBV18
CASGSGLNTEAFF,few,TRBJ1-1,TRBV28
CASSIGDIFSGNAIYF,-,TRBJ1-3,TRBV19
CASSLYGSNQPQHF,-,TRBJ1-5,TRBV5-8
CASSLGTSGAQGNEQFF,-,TRBJ2-1,TRBV7-3
CASSRTDSDTQYF,once,TRBJ2-3,TRBV6-5
CSVEAGLRGYTF,-,TRBJ1-2,TRBV29-1
CASSPRREESNQPQHF,-,TRBJ1-5,TRBV18
CAWRAGRGNSPLHF,few,TRBJ1-6,TRBV30
CATSRGQGYSGNTIYF,-,TRBJ1-3,TRBV15